These 23 T cell receptor beta chains were sequenced from one sample in a study of tumor and adjacent non-tumor tissue in lung cancer. The template was RNA from unsorted bulk tissue. TCRbeta libraries were built with three rounds of nested PCR, modified from ARM-PCR. Using its own MiXCR run on the multiplex PCR reads, TCRdb lists one record per CDR3 protein. The sample contains approximately 120,000 distinct CDR3 sequences, approximately 82% of which appear only once. The sequencing sample was made of lung tumor tissue. These receptors all come from a woman aged 60-75 years with non-small cell lung cancer.

This clonotype was recorded only once. Relative to the germline gene, one junction end is altered; a read error may explain this. The chain carries TRBV29-1 and TRBJ2-3; 7 positions agree with TRBD1. Looked up from germline, CDR1 is SQVTM and CDR2 is ANQGSEA. This CDR3 has 13 residues. The chain's CDR3 is CSLKGQMTDTQFF. In DNA form, the CDR3 reads TGCAGCCTAAAGGGACAGATGACAGATACGCAGTTTTTT.

This clonotype was found once. The rearrangement links TRBV5-1 to TRBJ1-1; 11 bases are shared with TRBD1. V was clipped by 2 bases and J by 5 bases; unmatched bases: 8. Germline CDR1 SGHRS, CDR2 YFSETQ. This CDR3 comprises 16 residues. The CDR3 coding sequence is TGCGCCAGCAGCTTAGTGGACGGGACAGGGGGAACTGAAGCTTTCTTT. Amino acid sequence: CASSLVDGTGGTEAFF.

The chain has TRBV4-2 and TRBJ1-5, with D possibly being TRBD1 or TRBD2 (5 bases each). The DNA end is a closer match to TRBJ2-3, so the J assignment may be wrong. The CDR3 has 12 residues. Germline V lookup: CDR1 LGHNA, CDR2 YNFKEQ. The CDR3 spells CASLRGNQPQYF. CDR3 in DNA: TGTGCCAGCCTACGGGGCAATCAGCCCCAGTATTTT.

The V and J genes are TRBV7-2 and TRBJ1-5; D is perhaps TRBD1 (5 bases). Deletions cut 5 bases from V and 2 bases from J, with 10 bases between. The germline CDR1 and CDR2 sequences are SGHTA and FQGNSA. The CDR3 has 14 residues. CDR3 protein: CASSLQGGNQPQHF. In DNA form, the CDR3 reads TGTGCCAGCAGCCTACAAGGGGGCAATCAGCCCCAGCATTTT.

This clonotype was detected a few times. The rearrangement uses TRBV11-2 and TRBJ2-2, with TRBD2 identical over 8 bases. CDR1 is SGHAT, CDR2 FQNNGV, per germline. The J segment lost 1 base and the V segment lost 2 bases, leaving 9 bases of the junction unmatched. CDR3 length: 18 residues. The CDR3 nucleotides read TGTGCCAGCAGCTTACAATCCAGCGGGGGCCTGAACACCGGGGAGCTGTTTTTT. It is translated as CASSLQSSGGLNTGELFF.

Notes on this clonotype: The junction shows a germline mismatch at one end, possibly a read error. The chain recombines TRBV5-4 with TRBJ1-2; TRBD1 matches 7 bases. Germline assignment: CDR1 SGHNT and CDR2 YYREEE (reference sequence). CDR3 length equals 13 residues. CDR3 residues: CASSRDSYYGYTF. The CDR3 nucleotides are TGTGCCAGCAGCCGGGACAGCTACTATGGCTATACCTTC.

In this sample, this clonotype turned up a few times. This could be a read error, since a much larger clone is one nucleotide away. The CDR3 sequence is CAGSVLGGYTF. The CDR3 DNA is TGTGCCGGCAGTGTCCTGGGAGGCTACACCTTC. The chain couples TRBV6-1 to TRBJ1-2; D not resolved. The CDR3 has 11 residues. CDR1 MNHNS and CDR2 SASEGT come from the germline V gene.

The chain carries TRBV14 and TRBJ2-2, with unresolved D. The length of the CDR3 is 13 residues. Germline CDR1 reads SGHDN; CDR2 reads FVKESK. V lost 1 base and J 4 bases, leaving 4 bases between the germline ends. Here the CDR3 reads CASSQVSTGELFF. The CDR3 nucleotides read TGTGCCAGCAGCCAAGTGTCCACCGGGGAGCTGTTTTTT.

In regard to this clonotype: Since a much larger clone is just one base distant, this may be a read error. This chain uses TRBV6-6 with TRBJ1-5, with D maybe TRBD1 (6 bases). This CDR3 spans 15 amino acids. CDR1 MNHNY and CDR2 SVGAGI come from the germline V gene (reference sequence). Here the CDR3 reads CASSYGGGPNHPQHF. CDR3 coding DNA: TGTGCCAGCAGTTACGGGGGCGGGCCCAATCACCCCCAGCATTTT.

The chain carries TRBV15 and TRBJ1-5; D is uncertain. The ends were cut back, 0 bases at V and 0 bases at J, with 9 bases in the middle. Germline V gene sequence: CDR1 LNHNV, CDR2 YYDKDF (reference sequence). The CDR3 covers 16 residues. In DNA, the CDR3 is TGTGCCACCAGCAGAGATCGGGTCCGTAGCAATCAGCCCCAGCATTTT. Its translation is CATSRDRVRSNQPQHF.

This clonotype was found many times. V and J are TRBV6-2 or TRBV6-3 and TRBJ2-6, with no clear D. Per the germline V gene, CDR1 is MNHEY and CDR2 is SVGEGT. There are 15 residues in the CDR3. V lost 2 bases and J 0 bases, leaving 5 bases between the germline ends. The CDR3 nucleotides read TGTGCCAGCAGTTACGGGCTCTCTGGGGCCAACGTCCTGACTTTC. Protein product: CASSYGLSGANVLTF.

To note about this clonotype: An end of the junction differs from the germline gene, which may be a read error. CDR3 in DNA: TGTGCCAACAGTTTAGCGGTCGCCTACGAGCAGTACTTT. Its protein product is CANSLAVAYEQYF. J is TRBJ2-7 and V is TRBV28; the D gene is possibly TRBD2 (6 bases). CDR1 is MDHEN and CDR2 is SYDVKM in the germline V gene. This CDR3 comprises 13 residues.

Points on this clonotype: A junction boundary mismatches the germline segment, possibly from a read error. The chain couples TRBV6-1 to TRBJ2-2; D is perhaps TRBD1 or TRBD2 (5 bases each). The CDR3 loop spans 14 amino acids. Germline lookup yields CDR1 MNHNS and CDR2 SASEGT. The CDR3 spells CASSRDPLTGEMFF. Written as DNA, the CDR3 is TGTGCCAGCAGCCGGGACCCACTCACCGGGGAGATGTTTTTT.

Concerning this clonotype: One end of the junction varies from germline; a read error may be responsible. The chain links TRBV6-5 to TRBJ2-2, with D possibly being TRBD1 or TRBD2 (6 bases each). The CDR3 extends over 14 amino acids. Per germline, CDR1 MNHEY and CDR2 SVGAGI. The CDR3 protein is CVSSVGGSTGELSF. The CDR3 region has the DNA TGTGTCAGCAGTGTAGGGGGGAGCACCGGGGAGCTGTCTTTT.

A word on this clonotype: One junction end does not reproduce the germline sequence, and a read error may be involved. The V call is TRBV6-5, the J call TRBJ2-5, with no clear D. Germline CDR1 is MNHEY and CDR2 is SVGAGI. This CDR3 is 14 amino acids long. CDR3 region: CASSAQAEDETRYF. The CDR3 coding sequence is TGTGCCAGCAGTGCCCAGGCAGAGGATGAGACCCGGTACTTC.

About this clonotype: One end of the junction fails to match germline, which may point to a read error. The V and J genes are TRBV6-5 and TRBJ1-6, with D maybe TRBD1 (5 bases). This CDR3 region has 13 residues. Per germline, CDR1 MNHEY and CDR2 SVGAGI. In nucleotides, the CDR3 is TGTGCCAGCAGTTACCGTCGGGAGAGGGGCTGTATATTT. Residues: CASSYRRERGCIF.

This clonotype was found many times. V usage is TRBV20-1 and J usage is TRBJ2-2; either TRBD1 or TRBD2 may supply D (5 bases each). Germline loops: CDR1 DFQATT, CDR2 SNEGSKA (reference sequence). The CDR3 has 16 amino acids. The ends were cut back, 3 bases at V and 2 bases at J, with 16 bases in the middle. Here the CDR3 reads CSASASRDLNTGELFF. CDR3 DNA: TGCAGTGCTAGCGCTAGCAGGGACCTTAACACCGGGGAGCTGTTTTTT.

Points on this clonotype: One end of the junction does not line up with germline, which may come from a read error. The genes are TRBV6-2 or TRBV6-3 and TRBJ2-2, with a tentative D call TRBD2 (6 bases). Germline V lookup: CDR1 MNHEY, CDR2 SVGEGT. This CDR3 spans 17 amino acids. This CDR3 is CASSYTQRRANSGELFF. The CDR3 coding sequence is TGTGCGAGCAGTTACACCCAACGGAGGGCCAACAGCGGGGAGCTGTTTTTT.

This clonotype was picked up many times. V gene TRBV6-5 combines with J gene TRBJ2-3; TRBD2 aligns across 9 bases. The CDR3 runs 16 residues. V lost 6 bases and J lost 3; bases outside the gene matches: 10. Per the germline V gene, CDR1 is MNHEY and CDR2 is SVGAGI. In nucleotides, the CDR3 is TGTGCCAGCAGGCGCGGGGGGGCGGTTGGGACAGATACGCAGTATTTT. Protein sequence: CASRRGGAVGTDTQYF.

In this sample, this clonotype turned up many times. V is TRBV4-3 and J is TRBJ2-7; a possible D gene is TRBD1 (6 bases). V lost 10 bases and J 1 base, leaving 11 bases between the germline ends. The CDR3 extends over 12 amino acids. Germline CDR1 is LGHNA and CDR2 is YSLEER. The CDR3 spells CATWDKSYEQYF. CDR3 nucleotide sequence: TGCGCCACCTGGGACAAATCCTACGAGCAGTACTTC.

This clonotype was counted a single time. The final CDR3 position lacks the conserved phenylalanine or tryptophan, pointing to a likely read error. The chain employs TRBV10-2 and TRBJ2-6; no definite D call. CDR3 length: 13 residues. Germline CDR1 WSHSY, CDR2 SAAADI. CDR3 in amino acids: CASSDYGANVLTL. Written as DNA, the CDR3 is TGCGCCAGTAGTGATTACGGGGCCAACGTCCTGACTTTA.

The chain combines TRBV5-5 with TRBJ1-5; a weak D match, TRBD1 (5 bases). The CDR3 spans 16 residues. Trimming stripped 4 bases from V and 6 bases from J, with 20 bases between. The germline V gene encodes CDR1 SGHKS and CDR2 YYEKEE (reference sequence). CDR3 region: CASSRDSGSLGQPQHF. As DNA, the CDR3 is TGTGCCAGCAGCAGAGACAGCGGCAGTCTTGGTCAGCCCCAGCATTTT. Full variable domain (missing parts from reference TRBV5-5 and TRBJ1-5): DAGVTQSPTHLIKTRGQQVTLRCSPISGHKSVSWYQQVLGQGPQFIFQYYEKEERGRGNFPDRFSARQFPNYSSELNVNALLLGDSALYLCASSRDSGSLGQPQHFGDGTRLSIL.

As to this clonotype: The junction departs from germline at one end; a sequencing error may be responsible. V gene TRBV4-3 combines with J gene TRBJ2-1, with 7 bases lining up with TRBD2. CDR3 length: 16 residues. Germline V lookup: CDR1 LGHNA, CDR2 YSLEER. The CDR3 loop is CASSHNGRTIHNERFF. The DNA of the CDR3 is TGCGCCAGCAGCCATAACGGGAGGACGATCCACAATGAGCGGTTCTTC.